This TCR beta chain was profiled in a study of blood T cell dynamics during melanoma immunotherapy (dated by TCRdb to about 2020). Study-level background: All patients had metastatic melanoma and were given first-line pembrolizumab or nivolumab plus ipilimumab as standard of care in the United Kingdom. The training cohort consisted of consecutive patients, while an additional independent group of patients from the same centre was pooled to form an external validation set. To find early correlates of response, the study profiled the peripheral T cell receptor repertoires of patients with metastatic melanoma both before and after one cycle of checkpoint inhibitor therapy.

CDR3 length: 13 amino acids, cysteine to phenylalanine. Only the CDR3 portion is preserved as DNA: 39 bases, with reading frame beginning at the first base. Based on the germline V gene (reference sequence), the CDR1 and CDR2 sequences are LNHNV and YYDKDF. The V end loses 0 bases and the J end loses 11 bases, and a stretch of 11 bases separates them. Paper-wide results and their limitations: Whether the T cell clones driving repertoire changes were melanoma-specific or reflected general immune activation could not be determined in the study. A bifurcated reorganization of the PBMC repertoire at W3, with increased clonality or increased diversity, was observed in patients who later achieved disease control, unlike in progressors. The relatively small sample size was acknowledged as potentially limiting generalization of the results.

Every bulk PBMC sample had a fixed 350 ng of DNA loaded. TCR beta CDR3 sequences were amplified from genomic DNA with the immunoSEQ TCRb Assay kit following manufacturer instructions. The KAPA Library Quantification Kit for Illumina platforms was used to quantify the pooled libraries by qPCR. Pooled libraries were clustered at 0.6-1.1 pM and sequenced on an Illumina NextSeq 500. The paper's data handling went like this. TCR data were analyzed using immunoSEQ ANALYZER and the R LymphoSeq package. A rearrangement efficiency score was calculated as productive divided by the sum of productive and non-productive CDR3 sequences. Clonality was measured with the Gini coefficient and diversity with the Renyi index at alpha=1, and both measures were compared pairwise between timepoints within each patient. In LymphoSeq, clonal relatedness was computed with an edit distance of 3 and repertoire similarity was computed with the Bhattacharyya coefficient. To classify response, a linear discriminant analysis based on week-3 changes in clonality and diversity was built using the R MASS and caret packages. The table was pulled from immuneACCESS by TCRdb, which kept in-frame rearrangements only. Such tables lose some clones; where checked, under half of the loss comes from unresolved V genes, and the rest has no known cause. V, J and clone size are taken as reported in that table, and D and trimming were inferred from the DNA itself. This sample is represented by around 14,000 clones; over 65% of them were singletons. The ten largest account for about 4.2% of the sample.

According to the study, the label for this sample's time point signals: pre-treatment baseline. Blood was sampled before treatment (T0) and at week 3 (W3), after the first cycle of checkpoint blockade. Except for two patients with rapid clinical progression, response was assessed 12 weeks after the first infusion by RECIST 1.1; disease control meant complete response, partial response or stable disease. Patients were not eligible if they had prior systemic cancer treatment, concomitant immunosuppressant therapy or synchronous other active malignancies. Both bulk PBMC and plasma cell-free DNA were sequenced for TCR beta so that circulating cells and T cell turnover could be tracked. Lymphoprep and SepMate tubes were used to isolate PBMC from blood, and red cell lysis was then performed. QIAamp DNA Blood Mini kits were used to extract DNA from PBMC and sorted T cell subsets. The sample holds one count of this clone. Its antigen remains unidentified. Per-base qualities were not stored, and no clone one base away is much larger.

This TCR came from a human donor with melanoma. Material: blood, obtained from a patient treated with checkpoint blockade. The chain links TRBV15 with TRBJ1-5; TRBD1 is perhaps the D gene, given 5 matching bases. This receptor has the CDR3 CATSREKWGAQHF. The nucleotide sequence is TGTGCCACCAGCAGAGAGAAGTGGGGGGCCCAGCATTTT.